This TCR beta chain is drawn from a study of low-dose radiotherapy and immunotherapy resistance in tumors. Time point reported: after trial treatment. Described treatment: LDRT plus nivolumab, ipilimumab, low-dose cyclophosphamide and aspirin (RACIN trial). As their treatment, donors received nivolumab, ipilimumab, aspirin, low-dose cyclophosphamide and low-dose radiotherapy. This clonotype was counted at least ten times. Gene-specific TRAV and TRBV primers were used for first-strand cDNA, covering alpha and beta chains. Over roughly 20 PCR cycles, TCRs were amplified from a constant-region primer and V-primer adapter. TCRdb re-called the reads with MiXCR, one entry per CDR3 protein. The sample carries approximately 91,000 distinct CDR3 sequences, 20% recorded once. J gave up 2 bases and V 6 bases, and 21 bases lay outside the gene matches. The CDR3 consists of 19 residues.

This material consisted of PBMCs, taken after low-dose radiotherapy plus immunotherapy. The TCR was taken from a female donor with ovarian cancer. The gene calls are TRBV12-3 or TRBV12-4 and TRBJ2-7; 8 bases fit TRBD1. The CDR3 nucleotides read TGTGCCAGCAGCCCCAGGGTGCGGACAGGGTTATTCCGGACCTACGAGCAGTACTTC. It encodes CASSPRVRTGLFRTYEQYF.